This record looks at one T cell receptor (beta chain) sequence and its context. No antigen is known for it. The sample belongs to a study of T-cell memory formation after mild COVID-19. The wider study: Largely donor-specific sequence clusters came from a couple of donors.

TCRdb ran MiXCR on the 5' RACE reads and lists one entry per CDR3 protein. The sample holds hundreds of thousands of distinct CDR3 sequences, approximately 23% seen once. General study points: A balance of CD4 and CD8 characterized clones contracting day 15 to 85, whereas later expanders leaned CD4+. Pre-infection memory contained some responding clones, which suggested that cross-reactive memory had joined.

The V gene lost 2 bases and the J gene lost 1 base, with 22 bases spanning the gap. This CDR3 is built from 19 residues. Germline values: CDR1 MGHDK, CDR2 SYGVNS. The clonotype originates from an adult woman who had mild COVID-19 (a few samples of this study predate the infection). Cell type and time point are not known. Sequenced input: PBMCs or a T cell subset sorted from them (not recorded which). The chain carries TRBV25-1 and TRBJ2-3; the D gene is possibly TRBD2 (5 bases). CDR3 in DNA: TGTGCCAGCAGTGAAGCTGTTGGCGGGCCAGATCTACGCACAGATACGCAGTATTTT. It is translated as CASSEAVGGPDLRTDTQYF.